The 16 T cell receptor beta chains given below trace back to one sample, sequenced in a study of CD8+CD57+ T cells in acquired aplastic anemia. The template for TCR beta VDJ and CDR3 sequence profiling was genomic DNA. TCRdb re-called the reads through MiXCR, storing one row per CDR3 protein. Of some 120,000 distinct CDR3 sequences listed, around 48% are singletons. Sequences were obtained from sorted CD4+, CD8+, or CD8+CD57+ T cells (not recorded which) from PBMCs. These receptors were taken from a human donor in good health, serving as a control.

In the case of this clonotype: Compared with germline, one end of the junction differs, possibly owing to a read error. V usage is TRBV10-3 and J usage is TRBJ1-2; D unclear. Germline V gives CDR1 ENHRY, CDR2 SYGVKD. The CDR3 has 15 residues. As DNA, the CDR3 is TGTGCCATCAGCGCCAGTTATGACGCAAACTATGGCTGCACCTTC. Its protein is CAISASYDANYGCTF.

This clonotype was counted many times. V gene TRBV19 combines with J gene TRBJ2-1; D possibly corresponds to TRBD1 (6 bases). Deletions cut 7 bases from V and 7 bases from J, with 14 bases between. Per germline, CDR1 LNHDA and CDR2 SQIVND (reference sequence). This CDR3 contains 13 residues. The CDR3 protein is CASMTTGWNEQFF. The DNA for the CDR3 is TGTGCCAGTATGACTACAGGGTGGAATGAGCAGTTCTTC.

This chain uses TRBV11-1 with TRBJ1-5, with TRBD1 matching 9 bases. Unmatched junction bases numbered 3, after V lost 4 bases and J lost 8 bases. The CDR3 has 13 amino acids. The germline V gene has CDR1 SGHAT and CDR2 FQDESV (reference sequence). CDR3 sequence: CASSSDRGEPQHF. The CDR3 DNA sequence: TGTGCCAGCAGCTCAGACAGGGGGGAGCCCCAGCATTTT.

CDR3 sequence: CSVEEAGGVTQYF. Written as DNA, the CDR3 is TGCAGCGTTGAAGAGGCCGGGGGGGTAACCCAGTACTTC. This chain links TRBV29-1 with TRBJ2-5, with 8 bases matching TRBD2. Germline CDR1 SQVTM, CDR2 ANQGSEA. The CDR3 totals 13 residues. The J segment lost 8 bases and the V segment lost 0 bases, leaving 5 bases of the junction unmatched.

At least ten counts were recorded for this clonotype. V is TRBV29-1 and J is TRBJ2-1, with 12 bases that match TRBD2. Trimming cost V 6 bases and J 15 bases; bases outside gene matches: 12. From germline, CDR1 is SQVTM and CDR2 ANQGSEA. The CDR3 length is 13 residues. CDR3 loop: CSVLQLAGGGAFF. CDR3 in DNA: TGCAGCGTCCTACAACTAGCGGGGGGCGGTGCGTTCTTC.

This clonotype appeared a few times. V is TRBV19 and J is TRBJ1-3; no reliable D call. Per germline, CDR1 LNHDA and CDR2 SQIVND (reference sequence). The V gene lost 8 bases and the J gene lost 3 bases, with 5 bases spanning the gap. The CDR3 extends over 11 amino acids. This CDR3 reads CASYSGNTIYF. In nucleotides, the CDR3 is TGTGCCAGTTACAGTGGAAACACCATATATTTT.

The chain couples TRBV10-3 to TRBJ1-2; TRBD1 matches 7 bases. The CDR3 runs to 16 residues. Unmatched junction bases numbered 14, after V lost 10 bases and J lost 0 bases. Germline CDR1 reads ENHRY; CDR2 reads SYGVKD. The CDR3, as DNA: TGTGCCACCCGCCGACAGGGACTGGCGCCTAACTATGGCTACACCTTC. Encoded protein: CATRRQGLAPNYGYTF.

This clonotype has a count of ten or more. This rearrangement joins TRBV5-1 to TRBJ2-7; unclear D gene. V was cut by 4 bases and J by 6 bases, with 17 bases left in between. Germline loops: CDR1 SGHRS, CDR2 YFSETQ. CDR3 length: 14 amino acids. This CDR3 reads CASSPLLGPGEQYF. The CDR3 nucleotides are TGCGCCAGCAGCCCCCTCCTCGGGCCGGGCGAGCAGTACTTC.

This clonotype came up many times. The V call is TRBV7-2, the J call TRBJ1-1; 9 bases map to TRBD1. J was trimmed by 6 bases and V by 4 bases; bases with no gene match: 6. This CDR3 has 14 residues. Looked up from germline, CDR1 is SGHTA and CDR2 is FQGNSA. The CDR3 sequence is CASSWDRALAEAFF. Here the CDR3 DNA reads TGTGCCAGCAGCTGGGACAGGGCCTTAGCTGAAGCTTTCTTT. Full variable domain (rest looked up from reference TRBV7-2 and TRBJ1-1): GAGVSQSPSNKVTEKGKDVELRCDPISGHTALYWYRQSLGQGLEFLIYFQGNSAPDKSGLPSDRFSAERTGGSVSTLTIQRTQQEDSAVYLCASSWDRALAEAFFGQGTRLTVV.

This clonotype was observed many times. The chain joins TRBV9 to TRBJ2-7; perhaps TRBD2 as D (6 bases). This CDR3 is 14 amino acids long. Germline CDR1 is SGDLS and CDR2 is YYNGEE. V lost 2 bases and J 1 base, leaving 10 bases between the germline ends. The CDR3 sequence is CASSVSGQSYEQYF. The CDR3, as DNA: TGTGCCAGCAGCGTGAGCGGGCAATCCTACGAGCAGTACTTC.

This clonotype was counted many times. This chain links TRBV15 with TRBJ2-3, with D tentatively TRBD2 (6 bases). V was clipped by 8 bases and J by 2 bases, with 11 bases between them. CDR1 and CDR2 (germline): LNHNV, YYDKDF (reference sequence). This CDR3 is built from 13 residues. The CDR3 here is CATETSPTDTQYF. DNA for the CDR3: TGTGCCACCGAAACTAGCCCCACAGATACGCAGTATTTT. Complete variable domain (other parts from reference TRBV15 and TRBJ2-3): DAMVIQNPRYQVTQFGKPVTLSCSQTLNHNVMYWYQQKSSQAPKLLFHYYDKDFNNEADTPDNFQSRRPNTSFCFLDIRSPGLGDTAMYLCATETSPTDTQYFGPGTRLTVL.

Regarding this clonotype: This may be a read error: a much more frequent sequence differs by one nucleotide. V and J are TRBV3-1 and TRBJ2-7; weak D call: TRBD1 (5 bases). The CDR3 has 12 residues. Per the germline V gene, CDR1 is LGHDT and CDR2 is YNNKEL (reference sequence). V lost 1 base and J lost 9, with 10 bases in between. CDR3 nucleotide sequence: TGTGCCAGCAGCCAAGGTAGGGGAAGGCAGTACTTC. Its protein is CASSQGRGRQYF.

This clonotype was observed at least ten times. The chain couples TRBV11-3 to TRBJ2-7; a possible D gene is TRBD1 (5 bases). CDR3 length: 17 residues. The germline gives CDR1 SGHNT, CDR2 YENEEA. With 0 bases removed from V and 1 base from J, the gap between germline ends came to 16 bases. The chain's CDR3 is CASSLDRFPAGSYEQYF. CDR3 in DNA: TGTGCCAGCAGCTTAGATAGATTCCCGGCAGGGTCCTACGAGCAGTACTTC. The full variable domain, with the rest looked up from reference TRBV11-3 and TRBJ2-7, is EAGVVQSPRYKIIEKKQPVAFWCNPISGHNTLYWYLQNLGQGPELLIRYENEEAVDDSQLPKDRFSAERLKGVDSTLKIQPAELGDSAVYLCASSLDRFPAGSYEQYFGPGTRLTVT.

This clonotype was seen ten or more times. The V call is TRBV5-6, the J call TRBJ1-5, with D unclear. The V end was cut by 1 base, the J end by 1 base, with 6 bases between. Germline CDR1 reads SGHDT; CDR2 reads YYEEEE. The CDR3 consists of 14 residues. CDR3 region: CASSLWVSNQPQHF. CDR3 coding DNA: TGTGCCAGCAGCTTGTGGGTGAGCAATCAGCCCCAGCATTTT.

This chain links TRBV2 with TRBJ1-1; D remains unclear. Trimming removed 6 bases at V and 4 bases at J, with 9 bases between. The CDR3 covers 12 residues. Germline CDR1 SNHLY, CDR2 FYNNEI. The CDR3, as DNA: TGTGCCAGCAGCTACCTAGGCACTGAAGCTTTCTTT. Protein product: CASSYLGTEAFF.

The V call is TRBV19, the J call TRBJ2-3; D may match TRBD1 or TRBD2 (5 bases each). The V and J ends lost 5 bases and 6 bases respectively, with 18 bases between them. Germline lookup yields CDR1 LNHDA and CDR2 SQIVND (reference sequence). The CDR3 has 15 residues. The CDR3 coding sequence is TGTGCCAGTAGTCTTCGGGACCGAAGAATCGATACGCAGTATTTT. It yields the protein CASSLRDRRIDTQYF.